Listed here are 5 T cell receptor beta chains from one sample, sequenced in a study of shared clonotypes between healthy human individuals. The assay was immunoSEQ multiplex PCR, and TCRdb's table has in-frame clones only and misses some. The sample lists some 500,000 clones; 95% to 96% were seen once. Material: naive CD4+ T cells sorted from blood. Indicated subset: CD45RA+ positively selected. The receptors originated from a woman between 25 and 40 years old in good health.

J is TRBJ2-7 and V is TRBV19; no definite D call. Germline V gene sequence: CDR1 LNHDA, CDR2 SQIVND (reference sequence). CDR3 length: 13 amino acids. Trimming stripped 2 bases from V and 2 bases from J, with 7 bases between. In nucleotides, the CDR3 is TGTGCCAGTAGTATAAAACTGGCCTACGAGCAGTACTTC. This translates into CASSIKLAYEQYF.

V and J are TRBV7-2 and TRBJ1-3; D is unresolved. Germline V gives CDR1 SGHTA, CDR2 FQGNSA. V dropped 1 base and J dropped 0 bases, with 7 bases sitting between them. This CDR3 is built from 15 residues. The CDR3 coding sequence is TGTGCCAGCAGCTTAGGGGTTTCCTCTGGAAACACCATATATTTT. Translation gives CASSLGVSSGNTIYF.

The chain couples TRBV19 to TRBJ2-5, with D tentatively TRBD1 (5 bases). V was shortened by 3 bases and J by 3 bases, with 8 bases between the two germline ends. In germline, CDR1 is LNHDA, CDR2 SQIVND (reference sequence). The CDR3 has 13 residues. The DNA of the CDR3 is TGTGCCAGTAGTATCTCAGGGAAAGAGACCCAGTACTTC. Translating gives CASSISGKETQYF.

The chain combines TRBV7-8 with TRBJ2-7, with D uncertain. The CDR3 length is 15 residues. CDR1 and CDR2 from the germline V gene are SGHVS and FQNEAQ. Trimming removed 2 bases at V and 4 bases at J, with 15 bases between. CDR3 loop: CASSLSARAFYEQYF. The CDR3 DNA reads as TGTGCCAGCAGCTTAAGTGCTAGAGCCTTTTACGAGCAGTACTTC.

As concerns this clone: The same CDR3 can be traced to other DNA sequences in this sample. The CDR3 DNA follows: TGTGCCAGCAGTGAGGGCAGGGGGCGTGAAAAACTGTTTTTT. It specifies CASSEGRGREKLFF. The J gene is TRBJ1-4, the V gene TRBV2, with 8 bases that match TRBD1. Per germline, CDR1 SNHLY and CDR2 FYNNEI. The CDR3 runs 14 residues. V lost 3 bases to trimming and J lost 7 bases; unmatched junction nucleotides: 4. Variable domain in full (rest from reference TRBV2 and TRBJ1-4): EPEVTQTPSHQVTQMGQEVILRCVPISNHLYFYWYRQILGQKVEFLVSFYNNEISEKSEIFDDQFSVERPDGSNFTLKIRSTKLEDSAMYFCASSEGRGREKLFFGSGTQLSVL.